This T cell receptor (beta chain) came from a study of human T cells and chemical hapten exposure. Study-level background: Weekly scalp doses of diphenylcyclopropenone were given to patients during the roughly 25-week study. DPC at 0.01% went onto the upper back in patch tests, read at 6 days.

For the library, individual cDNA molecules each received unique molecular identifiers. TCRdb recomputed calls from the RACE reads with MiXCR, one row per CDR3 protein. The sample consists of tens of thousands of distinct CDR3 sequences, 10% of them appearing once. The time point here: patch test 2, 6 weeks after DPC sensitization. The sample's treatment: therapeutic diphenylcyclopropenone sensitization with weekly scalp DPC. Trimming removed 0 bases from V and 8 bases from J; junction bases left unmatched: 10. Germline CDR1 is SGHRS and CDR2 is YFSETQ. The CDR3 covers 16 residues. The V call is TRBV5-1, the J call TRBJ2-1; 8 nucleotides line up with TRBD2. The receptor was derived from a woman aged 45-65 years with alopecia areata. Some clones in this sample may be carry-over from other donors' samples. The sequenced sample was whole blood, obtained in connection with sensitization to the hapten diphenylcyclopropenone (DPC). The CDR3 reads CASSLEPAGDSDEQFF. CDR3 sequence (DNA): TGCGCCAGCAGCTTGGAACCAGCGGGAGATTCCGATGAGCAGTTCTTC.